The 2 T cell receptor beta chains below come from one sample, sequenced in a study of blood T cell repertoires in COVID-19. TCRdb's copy holds only in-frame clones and misses some; the assay was immunoSEQ multiplex PCR. The table includes hundreds of thousands of clones, roughly 89% detected once. What was sequenced was peripheral blood. The receptors come from a young woman who had recovered from COVID-19.

The genes are TRBV18 and TRBJ2-7; D might be TRBD2 (6 bases). Germline V lookup: CDR1 KGHSH, CDR2 LQKENI. The CDR3 contains 14 residues. Trimming removed 4 bases at V and 4 bases at J, with 14 bases between. The CDR3 protein is CASSRAGSLYEQYV. CDR3 nucleotide sequence: TGTGCCAGCTCACGTGCGGGATCCCTATACGAGCAGTACGTC.

J is TRBJ2-1 and V is TRBV25-1; 9 positions match TRBD2. Germline lookup yields CDR1 MGHDK and CDR2 SYGVNS. This CDR3 has 14 residues. V was pared by 2 bases and J by 12 bases, with 8 bases of the junction left unmatched. The CDR3 loop is CASSERGTSLGQFF. CDR3 nucleotides: TGTGCCAGCAGTGAACGTGGGACTAGCCTTGGGCAGTTCTTC. The variable domain in full, with the rest retrieved from reference TRBV25-1 and TRBJ2-1, is EADIYQTPRYLVIGTGKKITLECSQTMGHDKMYWYQQDPGMELHLIHYSYGVNSTEKGDLSSESTVSRIRTEHFPLTLESARPSHTSQYLCASSERGTSLGQFFGPGTRLTVL.